Listed below are T cell receptor beta chains from one sample, sequenced in a study of beta chain features in type 1 diabetes. Assay used: immunoSEQ multiplex PCR; TCRdb lists only in-frame clones, some missing. The sample gives around 500,000 clones, over 10% of which show up once; over 0.035% is in the top ten. The sequenced material came from naive CD4+ T cells from blood. The receptor source for this set is a woman between 18 and 30 years old in good health. The CDR3 runs from the conserved cysteine through the conserved F or W. The D gene is left open where the match is weak. Only some rows state a clone size, as once, few, many or a class for expanded clones.

>TRBV18|TRBJ2-5|TRBD1|NA
TGTGCCAGCTCACCTGGGACAGGGAACGGAGAGACCCAGTACTTC
CASSPGTGNGETQYF
>TRBV2|TRBJ1-1|NA|few
TGTGCCAGCAGTGGACACAGGGAGGGTGAAGCTTTCTTT
CASSGHREGEAFF
>TRBV7-6|TRBJ2-5|NA|few
TGTGCCAGCAGCTTAGGTCAGACCCAGTACTTC
CASSLGQTQYF
>TRBV21-1|TRBJ1-1|NA|NA
TGTGCCAGCAGGACAGTGGCATTT
CASRTVAF
>TRBV30|TRBJ1-4|NA|few
TGTGCCTGGAGTGGCCCACAGGCCAACATAGGTGAAAAACTGTTTTTT
CAWSGPQANIGEKLFF
>TRBV5-1|TRBJ2-5|TRBD2|NA
TGCGCCAGCAGCTTGCGCGGGGGTCCCGATGAGACCCAGTACTTC
CASSLRGGPDETQYF
>TRBV30|TRBJ1-1|NA|many
TGTGCCTGGGTGGGGAAAACTGAAGCTTTCTTT
CAWVGKTEAFF
>TRBV7-2|TRBJ2-1|NA|few
TGTGCCAGCAAAAACCCCGGGGCCTACAATGAGCAGTTCTTC
CASKNPGAYNEQFF
>TRBV11-3|TRBJ2-1|NA|NA
TGTGCCAGCAGCCTATATACCGGGTCTGGCTCCTACAATGAGCAGTTCTTC
CASSLYTGSGSYNEQFF
>TRBV19|TRBJ1-6|NA|NA
TGTGCCAGTAGTATAGATCGGACGGCTTCTTCACCCCTCCACTTT
CASSIDRTASSPLHF
>TRBV1|TRBJ2-7|NA|few
TGCACCAGCAGCCAAGATTTGGGGGATTCGAGGACTAGCGGGAGGGCCAGGGAGCAGTACTTC
CTSSQDLGDSRTSGRAREQYF
>TRBV30|TRBJ2-1|NA|NA
TGTGCCTGGAGTAGGCTAAGCTCCTACAATGAGCAGTTCTTC
CAWSRLSSYNEQFF
>TRBV29-1|TRBJ2-5|TRBD1|many
TGCAGCGTTGAAGATAGTTGGACAGGTCAAGAGACCCAGTACTTC
CSVEDSWTGQETQYF
>TRBV11-2|TRBJ2-1|TRBD1|NA
TGTGCCAGCAGCCCCCTGGACAGGGTCAATGAGCAGTTCTTC
CASSPLDRVNEQFF
>TRBV7-9|TRBJ2-7|NA|NA
TGTGCCAGCAGCTTACGACGGGACGAGCAGTACTTC
CASSLRRDEQYF
>TRBV7-2|TRBJ2-4|NA|NA
TGTGCCAGCAGATCCGGTCAGCGCGACATTCAGTACTTC
CASRSGQRDIQYF
>TRBV5-6|TRBJ2-1|NA|NA
TGTGCCAGCAGCTTGGCCGGAGGGCAGTTCTTC
CASSLAGGQFF
>TRBV7-7|TRBJ1-3|NA|NA
TGTGCCAGCAGCTTAGATCGATCGTCTGGAAACACCATATATTTT
CASSLDRSSGNTIYF
>TRBV29-1|TRBJ1-4|TRBD1|few
TGCAGCGCTTTCTCAGGGGGCGATAATGAAAAACTGTTTTTT
CSAFSGGDNEKLFF
>TRBV25-1|TRBJ2-4|TRBD1|many
TGTGCCAGCAGTGAATCAACAGGGGTAAACATTCAGTACTTC
CASSESTGVNIQYF
>TRBV6-6|TRBJ1-3|NA|few
TGTGCCAGCAGACCGGAAGTTGGAAACACCATATATTTT
CASRPEVGNTIYF
>TRBV6-5|TRBJ1-4|TRBD1|few
TGTGCCAGCAGCCTCGGACAGGGTGGTGAAAAACTGTTTTTT
CASSLGQGGEKLFF
>TRBV11-2|TRBJ2-3|TRBD1|few
TGTGCCAGCAGCGCCAAATGGACAAGGGGGCGAGATACGCAGTATTTT
CASSAKWTRGRDTQYF